This TCR beta chain was identified in a study of prognosis after radiotherapy for stage I lung cancer. Study context: Patients with newly diagnosed primary stage I lung tumors numbered approximately 13, with roughly 5 others having oligometastatic NSCLC after surgical resection of the primary tumor. Histology showed adenocarcinoma in about twelve patients versus squamous cell carcinoma in more than 5. Study-wide findings and caveats: Unique TCR clone counts fell after stereotactic body radiation therapy, median 10,088 versus 6,861.

Amplification of the TCR beta CDR3 (from genomic DNA) was done by two-round multiplex PCR. It was primers specific to each TRBV and TRBJ gene that first-round PCR used. Using its own MiXCR run on the multiplex PCR reads, TCRdb lists one record per CDR3 protein. This sample has 13,000 to 15,000 distinct CDR3 sequences, with approximately 30% found just once. Peripheral blood, in roughly 6.5-milliliter volumes, was drawn at each of two time points. By its share, this clonotype is medium-sized. The antigen is not known. This CDR3 has 12 amino acids. Trimming shortened V by 4 bases and J by 10 bases, and 13 bases separated the two germline ends.

The V and J genes are TRBV12-3 or TRBV12-4 and TRBJ1-1; D uncertain. This sample comprised PBMCs, obtained before or after stereotactic body radiation therapy (not recorded which). This receptor was obtained from a donor aged 50 or older with non-small cell lung cancer. CDR3 amino acids: CASSSAVPAAFF. The CDR3 DNA reads as TGTGCCAGCAGTTCGGCGGTCCCCGCAGCTTTCTTT.